Below, one T cell receptor (beta chain) is given with its context. This clonotype came up a few times. Its antigen is still unknown. Qualities for individual bases were not recorded, and no much larger clone is one base off. V is reduced by 1 base and J by 6 bases, leaving a spacing of 8 bases between them. The CDR3 goes from the cysteine to the phenylalanine over 13 residues. Of the read, only the CDR3 DNA is kept; its 39 bases are in frame from base 1. The germline V gene (reference sequence) specifies SGHNT as CDR1 and YYREEE as CDR2. The data are from a study of blood T cells in healthy people across ages (dated by TCRdb to about 2015). In terms of the full investigation: Template switching captured roughly one uniquely barcoded TCR beta cDNA molecule per two T cells in model experiments. The donors were divided into four age groups: young (average around 16 years), middle-aged (about 40), aged (about 62) and long-lived (around 80). The study analyzed two additional independent replicas of 1 million unique cDNA reads from the same blood draw for two donors, one aged 18 to 30 and one aged 80 or older. To track age-related changes in TCR beta repertoire diversity, the study relied on deep sequencing normalized with unique cDNA molecular identifiers. Donors of different ages were randomly distributed across sequencing lanes to avoid experimental bias. Study-level results and caveats: Estimates of total diversity based on one million sequenced T cells were considered lower bounds and underestimates. Because profiling used bulk unsorted PBMCs, naive and antigen-experienced compartments could not be compared conclusively. Compared with the aged group, the long-lived group had more naive CD4+ T cells, fewer expanded clones and increased TCR diversity, suggesting age selection. Observed TCR beta diversity correlated strongly with the percentage of naive T cells measured by flow cytometry. Observed TCR beta diversity per million T cells fell roughly linearly with age, and a significant reduction was already apparent by age around 40. Donor CMV infection status was unknown, potentially confounding age-related changes in expanded clonotypes.

The donors were under 40 Caucasian individuals from Russia, aged roughly 6 to 95 years, who were systemically healthy. Each donor gave approximately 9.4 milliliters of peripheral blood, drawn into EDTA-treated Vacutainer tubes. PBMCs were isolated by Ficoll-Paque density-gradient centrifugation, with at least 6 million obtained per sample. Total RNA was extracted from PBMCs with Trizol reagent, with at least 5 micrograms obtained per sample. For every donor, an aliquot of PBMCs went through flow cytometry to measure the percentages of naive CD45RAhigh/CD27high T cells. Library method: 5' RACE. This sample was sequenced with an Illumina HiSeq 2500. A second PCR of about 7 to 12 cycles was run with a J-beta primer mix and a sample-barcoded 5' primer. A template-switch 5' adaptor carrying 12 random nucleotides introduced a unique molecular identifier onto each TCR beta cDNA molecule. Each sample yielded at least 2.5 million CDR3-containing paired-end reads. First-strand cDNA was synthesized from all RNA with the Mint cDNA synthesis kit, primed by a TRBC-specific oligonucleotide. After uracil-DNA glycosylase treatment, a first 18-cycle PCR used universal primers M1SS and BC2_uni_R on all cDNA. Concerning the study's data processing: For normalization, 1 million high-quality reads, each with a distinct molecular identifier, were randomly selected from each sample. Reads with shared molecular identifiers were discarded instead of being binned into consensus sequences. CDR3 identification, clonotype clustering and error correction used MiTCR with a Q25 quality threshold and the strictest error-elimination algorithm. A nonparametric unseen species model with Euler transformation was used to estimate a lower bound on total TCR beta diversity. TCRdb took the public reads, trimmed them with fastp at Q25, ran MiXCR for clone calling and kept in-frame beta chains. Every CDR3 protein is listed once, alongside the most common genes and DNA of its rows. Here the V and J calls rest on TCRdb's processing, not on the authors' analysis. This sample comprises about 1,400,000 distinct CDR3 sequences, roughly 64% of them detected only once. The ten largest clones represent approximately 7% of the sample.

Recombination connected TRBV5-4 to TRBJ2-1, with the D gene not clear enough to name. The receptor was isolated from a young man in good health. The sequenced sample was blood. The nucleotide sequence reads as follows: TGTGCCAGCAGCTTGAGGTGGAGCAATGAGCAGTTCTTC. This gives the protein CASSLRWSNEQFF.